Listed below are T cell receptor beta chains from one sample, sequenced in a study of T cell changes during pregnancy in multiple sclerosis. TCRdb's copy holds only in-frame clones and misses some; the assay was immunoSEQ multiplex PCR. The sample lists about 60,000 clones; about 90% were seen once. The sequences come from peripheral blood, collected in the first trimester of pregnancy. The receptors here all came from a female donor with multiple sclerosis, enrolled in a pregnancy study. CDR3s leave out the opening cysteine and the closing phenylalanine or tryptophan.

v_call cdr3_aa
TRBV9 ASSISVNEQF
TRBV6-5 ASSFTSGEQY
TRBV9 ASSVGTGQAF
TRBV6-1 ASSDFAGPTNEKLF
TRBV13 ASSPGAGAGYEQY
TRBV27 ASSVTGSNQPQH
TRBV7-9 ASSQEADREAF
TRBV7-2 ASTLVGGDYGYT
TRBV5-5 ASSLDRPSTDTQY
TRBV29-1 SVGSTTGVPGDTQY
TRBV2 ATRQGRETQY
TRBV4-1 ASSPTGTSGITDTQY
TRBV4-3 ASSQEQIMASGSSEQY
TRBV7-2 ASSLSWAGEQY
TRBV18 ASSPLGQAVYEQY
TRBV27 ASRTGPYNEQF
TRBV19 ASSPQGSNQPQH
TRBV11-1 ASSVGGGRSYEQY
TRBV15 ATSRTGQGSFYGYT
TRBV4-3 ASSQDRNSGAYNEQF
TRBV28 ASSSVGGYEQY
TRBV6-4 ASSPGGTQSNEQF
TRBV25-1 ASRFGQGAGEQY
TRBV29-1 SVEGASGSYRTQY
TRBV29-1 SVPHFGELF
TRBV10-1 ASSKGQGRLWEQY
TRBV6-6 ASSYKRRGIDTEAF
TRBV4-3 ASSQDRLAGVGTGELF
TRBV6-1 ASSRTEAYEQY
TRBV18 ASSPQLGAGEQF